This TCR beta chain came from a study of long-term antiretroviral therapy in people with HIV. Overall study findings and caveats: Repertoire dominance by clones expanded before ART was seen at all time points.

Samples were assayed with immunoSEQ v3.0 at survey level. The sequencing target was 40,000-50,000 T-cell genomes per sample. Sequencing used immunoSEQ multiplex PCR; TCRdb keeps in-frame clones, though not all of them. The sample lists 48,000 or so clones, roughly 80% occurring once. A remark on this clone: Its antigen is not known.

The CDR3 contains 15 residues. Germline CDR1 and CDR2: SGHNT and YENEEA. Between the trimmed V and J ends, which lost 5 bases and 3 bases, there was a span of 17 bases. No fewer than two post-ART and no fewer than one pre-ART PBMC samples existed for each donor. The TCR originated in a woman younger than 30 with HIV. The rearrangement joins TRBV11-3 to TRBJ2-7; D may match TRBD1 or TRBD2 (6 bases each). The material sequenced was unsorted PBMCs, taken 0.8 years after starting antiretroviral therapy. CDR3 DNA sequence: TGTGCCAGCAGCGTTGGGCAGGGGAGGATCTACGAGCAGTACTTC. It is translated as CASSVGQGRIYEQYF.